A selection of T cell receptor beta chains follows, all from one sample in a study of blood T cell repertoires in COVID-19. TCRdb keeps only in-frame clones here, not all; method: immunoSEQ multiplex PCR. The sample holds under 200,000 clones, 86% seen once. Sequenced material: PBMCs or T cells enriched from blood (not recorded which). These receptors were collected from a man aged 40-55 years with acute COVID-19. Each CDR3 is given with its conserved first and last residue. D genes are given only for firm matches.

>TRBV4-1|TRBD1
CASSRGQGADTQYF
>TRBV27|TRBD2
CASSSILRTSAYNEQFF
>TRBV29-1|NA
CSVGTSWEKLFF
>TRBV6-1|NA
CASSEGPGRVSATFF
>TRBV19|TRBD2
CASTPDPLAGGPNNEQFF
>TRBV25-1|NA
CASSRPGYNQPQHF
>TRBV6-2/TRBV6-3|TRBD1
CASSAKTGKGGNQPQHF
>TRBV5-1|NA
CASSSSEAYNSPLHF
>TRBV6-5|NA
CASSYSGSYEQYF
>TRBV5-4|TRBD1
CASSSPTGDINTIYF
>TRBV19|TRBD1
CASRDRGGTNTGELFF
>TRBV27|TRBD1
CASSLSGQGIDGYTF
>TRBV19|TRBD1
CASRPGTDYNEQFF
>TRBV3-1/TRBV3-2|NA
CASSHNGMNTEAFF
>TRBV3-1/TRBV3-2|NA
CASSQGREKLFF
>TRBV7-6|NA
CASNPSGRSVDTQYF